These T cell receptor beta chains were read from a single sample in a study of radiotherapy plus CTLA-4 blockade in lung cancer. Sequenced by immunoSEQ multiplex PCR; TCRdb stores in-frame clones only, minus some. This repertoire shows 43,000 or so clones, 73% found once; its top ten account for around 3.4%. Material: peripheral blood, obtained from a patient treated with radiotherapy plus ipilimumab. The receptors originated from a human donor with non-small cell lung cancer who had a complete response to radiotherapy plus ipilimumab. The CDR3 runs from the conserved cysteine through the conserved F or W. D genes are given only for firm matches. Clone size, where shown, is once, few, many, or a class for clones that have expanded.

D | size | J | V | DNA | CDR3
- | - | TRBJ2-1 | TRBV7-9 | TGTGCCAGCAGCTCAGGGGGAGGCCCCCGGGAGCAGTTCTTC | CASSSGGGPREQFF
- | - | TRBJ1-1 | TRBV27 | TGTGCCAGCAGTAAGAGCCGAGACACTGAAGCTTTCTTT | CASSKSRDTEAFF
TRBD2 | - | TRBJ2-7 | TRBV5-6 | TGTGCCAGCAGCTCCGTAGGACTAGAAAGAGGGCAGTACTTC | CASSSVGLERGQYF
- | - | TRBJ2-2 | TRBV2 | TGTGCCAGCAGTGAAGCTAGCGGTCTCACCGGGGAGCTGTTTTTT | CASSEASGLTGELFF
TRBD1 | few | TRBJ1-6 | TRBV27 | TGTGCCAGCAGTCCCGTCGTCAGGGGGCTTAACTATAATTCACCCCTCCACTTT | CASSPVVRGLNYNSPLHF
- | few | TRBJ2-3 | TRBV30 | TGTGCCTCTTCAGATGCAGATACGCAGTATTTT | CASSDADTQYF
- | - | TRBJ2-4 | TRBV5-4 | TGTGCCAGCAGCTTGGGCGCGGTCCAAAACATTCAGTACTTC | CASSLGAVQNIQYF
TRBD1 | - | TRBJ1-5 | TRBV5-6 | TGTGCCAGCAGCCTCCCGGGACAGGGTCAGTTTCGCAATCAGCCCCAGCATTTT | CASSLPGQGQFRNQPQHF
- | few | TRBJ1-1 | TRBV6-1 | TGTGCCAGCAGTGAAAGCGGAAAGAACACTGAAGCTTTCTTT | CASSESGKNTEAFF
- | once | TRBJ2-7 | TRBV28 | TGTGCCAGCAGTTTGGGCGGGATGGCATACGAGCAGTACTTC | CASSLGGMAYEQYF
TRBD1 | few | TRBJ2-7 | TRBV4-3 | TGCGCCAGCAGCCAAGCCCACAGGGGGCACTACGAGCAGTACTTC | CASSQAHRGHYEQYF
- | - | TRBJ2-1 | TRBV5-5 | TGTGCCAGCAGCTCGCGGGGTAGCACCCATGAGCAGTTCTTC | CASSSRGSTHEQFF
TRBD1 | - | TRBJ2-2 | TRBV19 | TGTGCCAGTAGCGCGACAGGGGAAATCGGGGAGCTGTTTTTT | CASSATGEIGELFF
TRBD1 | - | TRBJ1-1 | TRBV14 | TGTGCCAGCAGCCTATGGACAGGGGGCCACACTGAAGCTTTCTTT | CASSLWTGGHTEAFF
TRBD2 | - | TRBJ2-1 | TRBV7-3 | TGTGCCAGCAGCTCACAGGGACTAGCGGGAAGCTCCTACAATGAGCAGTTCTTC | CASSSQGLAGSSYNEQFF
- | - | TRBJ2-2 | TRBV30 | TGTGCCTGGAGGGGAGGTCTTAGGTTTACCGGGGAGCTGTTTTTT | CAWRGGLRFTGELFF
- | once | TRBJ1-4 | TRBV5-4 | TGTGCCAGCAGTTTTCAGGGGTCCAATGAAAAACTGTTTTTT | CASSFQGSNEKLFF
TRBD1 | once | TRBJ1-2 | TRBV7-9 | TGTGCCAGCAGCTTATATCCCCGGGACAGCAGCTATGGCTACACCTTC | CASSLYPRDSSYGYTF
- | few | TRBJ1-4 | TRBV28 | TGTGCCCGCGCCCGTTTACAGGTGGGTAAGAATGAAAAACTGTTTTTT | CARARLQVGKNEKLFF
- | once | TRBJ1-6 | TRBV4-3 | TGCGCCAGCAGCCAAGACGGGCAGGGCGGTTCACCCCTCCACTTT | CASSQDGQGGSPLHF
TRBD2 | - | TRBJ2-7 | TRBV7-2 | TGTGCCAGCAGTAAACGGACTAGCGGGGGATACGAGCAGTACTTC | CASSKRTSGGYEQYF
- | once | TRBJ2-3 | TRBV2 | TGTGCCAGCAGTGGGGGCTATCCCGTCACAGATACGCAGTATTTT | CASSGGYPVTDTQYF
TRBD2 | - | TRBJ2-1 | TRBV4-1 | TGCGCCAGCAGCCAGGCTAGCGGGGCGAGCTCCTACAATGAGCAGTTCTTC | CASSQASGASSYNEQFF
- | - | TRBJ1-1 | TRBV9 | TGTGCCAGCAGCGTGGGGGGTCGGAGTGAAGCTTTCTTT | CASSVGGRSEAFF
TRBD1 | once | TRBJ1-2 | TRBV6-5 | TGTGCCAGCAGTTCCACGGGACAGGCCTATGGCTACACCTTC | CASSSTGQAYGYTF
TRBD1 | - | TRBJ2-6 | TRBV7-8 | TGTGCCAGCAGCCAACGGGGGGGACAGGGGATCTCTGGGGCCAACGTCCTGACTTTC | CASSQRGGQGISGANVLTF
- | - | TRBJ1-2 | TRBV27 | TGTGCCAGCAGTTTCTCCAGGGGAGTGGCTGGCTACACCTTC | CASSFSRGVAGYTF
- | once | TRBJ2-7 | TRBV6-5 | TGTGCCAGCAGGACCGGGACACTAGACTACGAGCAGTACTTC | CASRTGTLDYEQYF
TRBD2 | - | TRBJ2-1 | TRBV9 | TGTGCCAGCAGCGTCGGGAGTCTAGCGGGGGTCAATGAGCAGTTCTTC | CASSVGSLAGVNEQFF
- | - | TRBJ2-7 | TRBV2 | TGTGCCAGCAGCGGGATCGACTACGAGCAGTACTTC | CASSGIDYEQYF
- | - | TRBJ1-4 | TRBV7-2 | TGTGCCAGCAGCTTAGGGTCCGGACGGAGGATTAATGAAAAACTGTTTTTT | CASSLGSGRRINEKLFF
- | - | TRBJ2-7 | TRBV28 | TGTGCCAGCAGCGTAGCTATCCGCTACGAGCAGTACTTC | CASSVAIRYEQYF
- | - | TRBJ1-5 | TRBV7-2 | TGTGCCAGCAGCCCCATGATGAGCAGCAATCAGCCCCAGCATTTT | CASSPMMSSNQPQHF